This T cell receptor (beta chain) derives from a study of CD8 T cells in Susac syndrome. The RNA, 0.5 to 1 ug, was put through reverse transcription using random hexamers. An immunoSEQ multiplex PCR amplified TCR beta CDR3 over 54 Vbeta and 13 Jbeta. TCRdb passed the immunoSEQ multiplex PCR reads through MiXCR, listing each CDR3 protein once. The table shows approximately 160,000 distinct CDR3 sequences, with approximately 95% occurring only once. Trimming took 8 bases from V and 8 from J, leaving 18 bases between them. This CDR3 region has 13 residues. CDR1 and CDR2 from the germline V gene are LGHDT and YNNKEL (reference sequence). Sequencing targeted TCR beta in T cells from blood (CD8+ and CD4+). The CD8+ and CD4+ T cells were negatively isolated, with the TEMRA cells enriched by FACS.

The receptor comes from a human donor with multiple sclerosis. The chain carries TRBV3-1 and TRBJ1-1, with no clear D. The sequenced sample was CD4+ T cells from PBMCs. DNA of the CDR3: TGTGCCAGCGGGTGGGGTTCATCTTCGGAAGCTTTCTTT. Protein product: CASGWGSSSEAFF.